This T cell receptor (beta chain) is drawn from a study of CD8 T cells in Susac syndrome. An input of about 0.5 to 1 ug of RNA was subjected to reverse transcription using random hexamers. Amplification of TCR beta CDR3 across 54 Vbeta and 13 Jbeta was performed with immunoSEQ multiplex PCR. TCRdb fed the immunoSEQ multiplex PCR reads into MiXCR, producing one record per CDR3 protein. The sample holds 150,000 to 200,000 distinct CDR3 sequences; 90% to 95% are singletons and the top ten take around 0.15%. The CDR3 totals 13 residues. CDR1 is SGDLS and CDR2 is YYNGEE in the germline V gene. V lost 7 bases and J lost 3; bases outside the gene matches: 7. CD8+ and CD4+ T cells circulating in blood were sequenced for TCR beta. The multiple sclerosis control cohort comprised treatment-naive individuals presenting with stable or active relapsing-remitting disease. The CD8+ and CD4+ T cells were isolated magnetically using a negative isolation approach, whereas the TEMRA cells were enriched by FACS.

The TCR originated in a human donor with multiple sclerosis. The source material was CD8+ T cells from PBMCs. The chain has TRBV9 and TRBJ2-7; TRBD1 matches at 7 bases. Here the CDR3 reads CASQGGQSYEQYF. CDR3 nucleotides: TGTGCCAGCCAAGGGGGACAGAGCTACGAGCAGTACTTC.